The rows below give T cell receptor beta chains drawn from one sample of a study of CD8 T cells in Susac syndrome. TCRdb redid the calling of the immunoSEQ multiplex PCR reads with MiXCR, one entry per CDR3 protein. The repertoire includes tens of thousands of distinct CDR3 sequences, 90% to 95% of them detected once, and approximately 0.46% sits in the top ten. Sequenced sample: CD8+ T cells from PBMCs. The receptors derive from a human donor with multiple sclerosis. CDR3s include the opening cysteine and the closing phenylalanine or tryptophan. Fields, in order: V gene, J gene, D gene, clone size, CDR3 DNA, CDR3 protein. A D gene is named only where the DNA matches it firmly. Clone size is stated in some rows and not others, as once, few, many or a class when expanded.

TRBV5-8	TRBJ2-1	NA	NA	TGTGCCAGTCCCCTTAGTGGACTGGGGGTCAATGAGCAGTTCTTC	CASPLSGLGVNEQFF
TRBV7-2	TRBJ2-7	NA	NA	TGTGCCAGCAGCTTCGGAGCCGGCGAGCAGTACTTC	CASSFGAGEQYF
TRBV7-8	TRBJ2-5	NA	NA	TGTGCCAGCAGCTTAGCTGGAGGGGGTTGGGAGACCCAGTACTTC	CASSLAGGGWETQYF
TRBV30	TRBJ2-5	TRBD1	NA	TGTGCCTGGTTGCCGGGGGACAGGCAGTTCGGGACCCAGTACTTC	CAWLPGDRQFGTQYF
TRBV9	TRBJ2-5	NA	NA	TGTGCCAGCAGCTCAGATGAGGTGATGGAGACCCAGTACTTC	CASSSDEVMETQYF
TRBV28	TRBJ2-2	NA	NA	TGTGCCAGCAGTTTTGGCCGCACCGGGGACACCGGGGAGCTGTTTTTT	CASSFGRTGDTGELFF
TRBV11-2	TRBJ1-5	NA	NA	TGTGCCAGCAGCCTCACAGGGATCGGCAATCAGCCCCAGCATTTT	CASSLTGIGNQPQHF
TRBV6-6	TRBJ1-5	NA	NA	TGTGCCAGCAGCCCCGGACAGCCTGTTCTCCAGCATTTT	CASSPGQPVLQHF
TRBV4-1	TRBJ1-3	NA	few	TGCGCCAGCAGCCAAGGGACTGGAAACACCATATATTTT	CASSQGTGNTIYF
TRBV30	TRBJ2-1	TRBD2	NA	TGTGCCTGGAGTATAGAGGGACTAGCGATATACAATGAGCAGTTCTTC	CAWSIEGLAIYNEQFF
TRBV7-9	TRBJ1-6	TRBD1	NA	TGTGCCAGCAGCCTCGACAGGGTCTGGAGTGGTTCACCCCTCCACTTT	CASSLDRVWSGSPLHF
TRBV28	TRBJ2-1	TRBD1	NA	TGTGCCAGCAGTTCCCCCCGACAGGGTAACAATGAGCAGTTCTTC	CASSSPRQGNNEQFF
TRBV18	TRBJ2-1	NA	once	TGTGCCAGCTCACCACCGGAGAGAGGGGTCCTGGTCGGTGAGCAGTTCTTC	CASSPPERGVLVGEQFF
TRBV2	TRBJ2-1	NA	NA	TGTGCCAGCAGTCAGTCGGGACTTAATCCTTACAATGAGCAGTTCTTC	CASSQSGLNPYNEQFF
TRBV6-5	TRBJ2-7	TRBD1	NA	TGTGCCAGCAGTTACGTCGGGACAGGGAGCCACGAGCAGTACTTC	CASSYVGTGSHEQYF
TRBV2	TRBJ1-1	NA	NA	TGTGCCATTACACAGGTGAACACTGAAGCTTTCTTT	CAITQVNTEAFF
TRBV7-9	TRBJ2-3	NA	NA	TGTGCCAGCAGCCCTCTGGGGGGATCGACAGATACGCAGTATTTT	CASSPLGGSTDTQYF
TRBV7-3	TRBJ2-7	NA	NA	TGTGCCAGCAGCTCCGGGGAAGCTCCCTTCTACGAGCAGTACTTC	CASSSGEAPFYEQYF
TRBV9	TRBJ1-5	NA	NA	TGTGCCAGCAGCGTAGGAGGGTATAGCAATCAGCCCCAGCATTTT	CASSVGGYSNQPQHF
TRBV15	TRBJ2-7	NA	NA	TGTGCCACCAGCAGAGATAAAAGGGACGAGCAGTACTTC	CATSRDKRDEQYF
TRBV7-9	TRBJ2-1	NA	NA	TGTGCCAGCAGCTTAGCGGGGGAAAGCTCCTACAATGAGCAGTTCTTC	CASSLAGESSYNEQFF
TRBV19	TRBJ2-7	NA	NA	TGTGCCAGTAGTTTTCGACAGAGCTCCTACGAGCAGTACTTC	CASSFRQSSYEQYF
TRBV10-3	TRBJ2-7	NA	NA	TGTGCCATCAGTGAGTACGGCTGGGTAGGGGGCTACGAGCAGTACTTC	CAISEYGWVGGYEQYF
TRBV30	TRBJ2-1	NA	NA	TGTGCCTGGGGCGCATGGGCTTATGAGCAGTTCTTC	CAWGAWAYEQFF
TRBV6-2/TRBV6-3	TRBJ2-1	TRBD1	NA	TGTGCCAGCACAGGGGGCTTCCCCAATGAGCAGTTCTTC	CASTGGFPNEQFF
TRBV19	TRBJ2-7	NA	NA	TGTGCCAGTAGCCCACGCCGTTCCCGGCCGAACGACGAGCAGTACTTC	CASSPRRSRPNDEQYF
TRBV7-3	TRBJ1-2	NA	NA	TGTGCCAGGATCACACAGGAGTGTGGCTACACCTTC	CARITQECGYTF
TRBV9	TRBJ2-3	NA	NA	TGTGCCAGCAGCGTAGACGACGGCCTTGGAGATACGCAGTATTTT	CASSVDDGLGDTQYF
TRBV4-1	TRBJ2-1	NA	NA	TGCGCCAGCAGCCAAGAAGGGGAGACGTACTACAATGAGCAGTTCTTC	CASSQEGETYYNEQFF
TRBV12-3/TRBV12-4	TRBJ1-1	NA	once	TGTGCCAGCAGTTTAGCGTACCAATCCGACACTGAAGCTTTCTTT	CASSLAYQSDTEAFF
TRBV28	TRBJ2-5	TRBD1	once	TGTGCCAGCAGCCTAACAGGGGGCGTAGAGACCCAGTACTTC	CASSLTGGVETQYF
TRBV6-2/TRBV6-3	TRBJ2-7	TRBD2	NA	TGTGCCAGCACCATCCTGAGCGGGAGCAACGAGCAGTACTTC	CASTILSGSNEQYF
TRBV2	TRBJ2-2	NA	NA	TGTGCCAGCATAGCAGGGGCATCCTCCGGGGAGCTGTTTTTT	CASIAGASSGELFF